This paragraph covers one T cell receptor (beta chain) sequence. These data belong to a study of CD8 T cells in Susac syndrome. V was pared by 4 bases and J by 0 bases, with 10 bases between. There are 14 residues in the CDR3. Germline-derived CDR1 and CDR2 are DFQATT and SNEGSKA (reference sequence). Negative isolation yielded CD4+ and CD8+ T cells, and FACS enriched TEMRA cells. Roughly 0.45 to 1 ug RNA was reverse transcribed with random hexamers. TCRdb used MiXCR to reprocess the immunoSEQ multiplex PCR reads, holding one entry per CDR3 protein. The repertoire holds 180,000 or so distinct CDR3 sequences, with around 96% as singletons.

This chain connects TRBV20-1 to TRBJ2-1; D is perhaps TRBD2 (6 bases). Input material: CD4+ T cells from PBMCs. This receptor was obtained from a human donor in good health. The CDR3 bases are TGCAGTGCTAAACGAGCGGGCTCCTACAATGAGCAGTTCTTC. It translates to CSAKRAGSYNEQFF.